Here is one T cell receptor beta chain with its context. This receptor's antigen is unknown. No much larger clone is present one base from it, and per-base qualities are unavailable. TCRbeta CDR3 regions were amplified from genomic DNA by means of the immunoSEQ Assay, a bias-controlled multiplex PCR. Under the source paper's analysis protocol: The number of nucleated cells in each sample was estimated from the amplification of reference gene primers within the assay. To quantify the absolute abundance of each unique TCRbeta CDR3 rearrangement, sequence reads were collapsed and filtered. For each sample, productive Simpson clonality was calculated as the square root of Simpson's diversity index across productive rearrangements. Here the immuneACCESS table is served through TCRdb, limited to in-frame sequences with V and J called. Missing clones are a known gap in these copies; in checked studies unresolved V genes cover under half, and the rest lacks a known reason. Clone size and V and J calls were adopted from that table, with D and trimming inferred from the DNA. A total of 150,000 to 200,000 clones appear in this sample, about 90% of them only once. Roughly 2.6% of the sample is in the top ten clones.

From its cysteine to its phenylalanine, the CDR3 spans 14 amino acids. Kept here is only the CDR3 DNA, which spans 42 bases and is read in frame from base 1. V and J are truncated by 9 bases and 0 bases respectively, leaving an intervening sequence of 14 bases. Per the germline V gene (reference sequence), SGHNT is the CDR1 and YYREEE is the CDR2. This entry is derived from a study of blood T cell repertoires in COVID-19 (TCRdb year 2020). About the full investigation: Collaborator samples came from the United States, Italy and Spain and covered acute and convalescent phases of COVID-19. The prospective study material was composed of cDNA or gDNA derived from T cells, B-cell-depleted T cells, or PBMCs. The samples were drawn from two sources: the first 160 participants of the ongoing ImmuneRACE study, and 1,254 subjects contributed by 6 global collaborators. The sample metadata nearly always contained a de-identified subject ID, COVID-19 status, age in years and sex. Where available, HLA class I and class II types were taken from metadata supplied by the sample provider and were not determined by assay-based typing. The repertoires were released in a freely available public database meant as a resource for research on the immune response to SARS-CoV-2. Deeply sampled blood TCRbeta repertoires from subjects exposed to, actively infected with, or recovered from COVID-19 were included in the dataset. The paper as a whole reports these results and caveats: The quantity of clinical and demographic metadata differed by source and by participant and was supplied without curation.

The collaborating institutions used their own protocols to collect whole blood in K2EDTA tubes. For TCRbeta analysis, collaborators shipped samples in one of three forms: frozen whole blood, isolated PBMCs, or DNA extracted from either of those sample types. Material: peripheral blood. This receptor was obtained from a man in his forties with active or convalescent COVID-19. The rearrangement joined TRBV5-4 to TRBJ2-3, with a weak D call of TRBD1 (6 bases match). The CDR3 protein: CATQDRASTDTQYF. In nucleotide form, the sequence is TGTGCCACCCAGGACAGAGCTAGCACAGATACGCAGTATTTT.